The 2 T cell receptor beta chains below all came from one sample that was sequenced in a study of T-cell reconstitution after alpha-beta-depleted transplantation in children. Unique molecular identifiers were incorporated during preparation of the TCRbeta library. TCRdb fed the PCR reads into MiXCR, producing one record per CDR3 protein. In the table there are almost 500,000 distinct CDR3 sequences, more than 9% of which are singletons. The source was PBMCs, collected before TCRalphabeta/CD19-depleted stem cell transplant. The receptors derive from a child aged 2 to 10 with inherited bone marrow failure, due to receive a stem cell transplant.

The sample holds many counts of this clonotype. The chain carries TRBV7-9 and TRBJ2-7; D remains unclear. V lost 5 bases and J 7 bases, leaving 15 bases between the germline ends. This CDR3 has 13 residues. CDR1 SEHNR and CDR2 FQNEAQ come from the germline V gene (reference sequence). The CDR3 bases are TGTGCCAGCAGCATAACAGCTGGCTTAGAGCAGTACTTC. Amino acid sequence: CASSITAGLEQYF.

The table lists this clonotype with many counts. The rearrangement links TRBV4-2 to TRBJ2-4; D possibly matches TRBD1 or TRBD2 (5 bases each). Per germline, CDR1 LGHNA and CDR2 YNFKEQ. This CDR3 contains 15 residues. V dropped 1 base and J dropped 5 bases, with 12 bases sitting between them. DNA for the CDR3: TGTGCCAGCAGCCAAGTTGGGGTGGGGGAAAACATTCAGTACTTC. It encodes CASSQVGVGENIQYF.